This T cell receptor (beta chain) was sequenced during a study of blood T cell repertoires in COVID-19. Study-level background: Some COVID-19 samples were acute and others convalescent; all came from the United States, Italy and Spain.

The study counted Cohort 3 donors as recovered given two negative PCRs, clearance, or symptom resolution. Authors' analysis steps: It was from reference gene primer amplification that nucleated cell counts were estimated. The protocol was immunoSEQ multiplex PCR, while the TCRdb copy is restricted to in-frame clones and leaves out a portion. V, J and clone size reflect that table, while D and trimming were determined from the DNA. The sample consists of approximately 270,000 clones, more than 75% of them appearing once. V shed 7 bases and J 0 bases; nucleotides not matched to a gene: 11. The CDR3 has 16 amino acids. Germline assignment: CDR1 MNHEY and CDR2 SMNVEV (reference sequence).

This TCR came from a man aged 35-49 years who had recovered from COVID-19. V usage is TRBV27 and J usage is TRBJ1-1; 7 nucleotides align to TRBD1. Specimen: PBMCs or T cells enriched from blood (not recorded which). As DNA, the CDR3 is TGTGCCAGCACCGCTCGACAGGGACGTCTGAACACTGAAGCTTTCTTT. Encoded protein: CASTARQGRLNTEAFF.